What follows describes a single TCR beta chain. The sample belongs to a study of CD8 T cells in Susac syndrome. Study details: Sequenced Susac syndrome patients included about six with active disease and 8 or 9 who were in remission.

Random hexamers were used to reverse transcribe the RNA input (0.5 to 1 ug). Amplification of TCR beta CDR3 by immunoSEQ multiplex PCR spanned 54 Vbeta and 13 Jbeta. MiXCR, run by TCRdb on the immunoSEQ multiplex PCR reads, gives a single entry per CDR3 protein. The table records roughly 190,000 distinct CDR3 sequences, around 95% of them present only once. The length of the CDR3 is 15 residues. Trimming shortened V by 7 bases and J by 0 bases, and 15 bases separated the two germline ends. The germline gives CDR1 MNHEY, CDR2 SVGEGT. The sample was CD4+ T cells from PBMCs. This receptor was identified in a human donor with Susac syndrome. The chain is built from TRBV6-2 or TRBV6-3 and TRBJ1-2, with D perhaps matching TRBD1 (6 bases). CDR3 bases: TGTGCCAGCACGAGTTCGGGACATCCTAACTATGGCTACACCTTC. It yields the protein CASTSSGHPNYGYTF.